This T cell receptor beta chain was recovered during a study of blood T cell repertoires in COVID-19. Study-level information: Italy, Spain and the United States were the sources of the convalescent and acute COVID-19 samples.

TCRdb's copy holds only in-frame clones and misses some; the assay was immunoSEQ multiplex PCR. The sample carries approximately 360,000 clones, 88% recorded once. The CDR3 is made up of 14 amino acids. Trimming took off 4 bases at V and 6 bases at J, with 11 bases between the two ends. Germline CDR1 is KGHDR and CDR2 is SFDVKD. Material: PBMCs or T cells enriched from blood (not recorded which). The chain has TRBV24-1 and TRBJ2-2, with D unclear. This TCR came from a woman aged 25 to 39 with acute COVID-19. CDR3 nucleotides: TGTGCCACCAGTGAATATTTGGCGGCCGGGGAGCTGTTTTTT. It codes for CATSEYLAAGELFF.